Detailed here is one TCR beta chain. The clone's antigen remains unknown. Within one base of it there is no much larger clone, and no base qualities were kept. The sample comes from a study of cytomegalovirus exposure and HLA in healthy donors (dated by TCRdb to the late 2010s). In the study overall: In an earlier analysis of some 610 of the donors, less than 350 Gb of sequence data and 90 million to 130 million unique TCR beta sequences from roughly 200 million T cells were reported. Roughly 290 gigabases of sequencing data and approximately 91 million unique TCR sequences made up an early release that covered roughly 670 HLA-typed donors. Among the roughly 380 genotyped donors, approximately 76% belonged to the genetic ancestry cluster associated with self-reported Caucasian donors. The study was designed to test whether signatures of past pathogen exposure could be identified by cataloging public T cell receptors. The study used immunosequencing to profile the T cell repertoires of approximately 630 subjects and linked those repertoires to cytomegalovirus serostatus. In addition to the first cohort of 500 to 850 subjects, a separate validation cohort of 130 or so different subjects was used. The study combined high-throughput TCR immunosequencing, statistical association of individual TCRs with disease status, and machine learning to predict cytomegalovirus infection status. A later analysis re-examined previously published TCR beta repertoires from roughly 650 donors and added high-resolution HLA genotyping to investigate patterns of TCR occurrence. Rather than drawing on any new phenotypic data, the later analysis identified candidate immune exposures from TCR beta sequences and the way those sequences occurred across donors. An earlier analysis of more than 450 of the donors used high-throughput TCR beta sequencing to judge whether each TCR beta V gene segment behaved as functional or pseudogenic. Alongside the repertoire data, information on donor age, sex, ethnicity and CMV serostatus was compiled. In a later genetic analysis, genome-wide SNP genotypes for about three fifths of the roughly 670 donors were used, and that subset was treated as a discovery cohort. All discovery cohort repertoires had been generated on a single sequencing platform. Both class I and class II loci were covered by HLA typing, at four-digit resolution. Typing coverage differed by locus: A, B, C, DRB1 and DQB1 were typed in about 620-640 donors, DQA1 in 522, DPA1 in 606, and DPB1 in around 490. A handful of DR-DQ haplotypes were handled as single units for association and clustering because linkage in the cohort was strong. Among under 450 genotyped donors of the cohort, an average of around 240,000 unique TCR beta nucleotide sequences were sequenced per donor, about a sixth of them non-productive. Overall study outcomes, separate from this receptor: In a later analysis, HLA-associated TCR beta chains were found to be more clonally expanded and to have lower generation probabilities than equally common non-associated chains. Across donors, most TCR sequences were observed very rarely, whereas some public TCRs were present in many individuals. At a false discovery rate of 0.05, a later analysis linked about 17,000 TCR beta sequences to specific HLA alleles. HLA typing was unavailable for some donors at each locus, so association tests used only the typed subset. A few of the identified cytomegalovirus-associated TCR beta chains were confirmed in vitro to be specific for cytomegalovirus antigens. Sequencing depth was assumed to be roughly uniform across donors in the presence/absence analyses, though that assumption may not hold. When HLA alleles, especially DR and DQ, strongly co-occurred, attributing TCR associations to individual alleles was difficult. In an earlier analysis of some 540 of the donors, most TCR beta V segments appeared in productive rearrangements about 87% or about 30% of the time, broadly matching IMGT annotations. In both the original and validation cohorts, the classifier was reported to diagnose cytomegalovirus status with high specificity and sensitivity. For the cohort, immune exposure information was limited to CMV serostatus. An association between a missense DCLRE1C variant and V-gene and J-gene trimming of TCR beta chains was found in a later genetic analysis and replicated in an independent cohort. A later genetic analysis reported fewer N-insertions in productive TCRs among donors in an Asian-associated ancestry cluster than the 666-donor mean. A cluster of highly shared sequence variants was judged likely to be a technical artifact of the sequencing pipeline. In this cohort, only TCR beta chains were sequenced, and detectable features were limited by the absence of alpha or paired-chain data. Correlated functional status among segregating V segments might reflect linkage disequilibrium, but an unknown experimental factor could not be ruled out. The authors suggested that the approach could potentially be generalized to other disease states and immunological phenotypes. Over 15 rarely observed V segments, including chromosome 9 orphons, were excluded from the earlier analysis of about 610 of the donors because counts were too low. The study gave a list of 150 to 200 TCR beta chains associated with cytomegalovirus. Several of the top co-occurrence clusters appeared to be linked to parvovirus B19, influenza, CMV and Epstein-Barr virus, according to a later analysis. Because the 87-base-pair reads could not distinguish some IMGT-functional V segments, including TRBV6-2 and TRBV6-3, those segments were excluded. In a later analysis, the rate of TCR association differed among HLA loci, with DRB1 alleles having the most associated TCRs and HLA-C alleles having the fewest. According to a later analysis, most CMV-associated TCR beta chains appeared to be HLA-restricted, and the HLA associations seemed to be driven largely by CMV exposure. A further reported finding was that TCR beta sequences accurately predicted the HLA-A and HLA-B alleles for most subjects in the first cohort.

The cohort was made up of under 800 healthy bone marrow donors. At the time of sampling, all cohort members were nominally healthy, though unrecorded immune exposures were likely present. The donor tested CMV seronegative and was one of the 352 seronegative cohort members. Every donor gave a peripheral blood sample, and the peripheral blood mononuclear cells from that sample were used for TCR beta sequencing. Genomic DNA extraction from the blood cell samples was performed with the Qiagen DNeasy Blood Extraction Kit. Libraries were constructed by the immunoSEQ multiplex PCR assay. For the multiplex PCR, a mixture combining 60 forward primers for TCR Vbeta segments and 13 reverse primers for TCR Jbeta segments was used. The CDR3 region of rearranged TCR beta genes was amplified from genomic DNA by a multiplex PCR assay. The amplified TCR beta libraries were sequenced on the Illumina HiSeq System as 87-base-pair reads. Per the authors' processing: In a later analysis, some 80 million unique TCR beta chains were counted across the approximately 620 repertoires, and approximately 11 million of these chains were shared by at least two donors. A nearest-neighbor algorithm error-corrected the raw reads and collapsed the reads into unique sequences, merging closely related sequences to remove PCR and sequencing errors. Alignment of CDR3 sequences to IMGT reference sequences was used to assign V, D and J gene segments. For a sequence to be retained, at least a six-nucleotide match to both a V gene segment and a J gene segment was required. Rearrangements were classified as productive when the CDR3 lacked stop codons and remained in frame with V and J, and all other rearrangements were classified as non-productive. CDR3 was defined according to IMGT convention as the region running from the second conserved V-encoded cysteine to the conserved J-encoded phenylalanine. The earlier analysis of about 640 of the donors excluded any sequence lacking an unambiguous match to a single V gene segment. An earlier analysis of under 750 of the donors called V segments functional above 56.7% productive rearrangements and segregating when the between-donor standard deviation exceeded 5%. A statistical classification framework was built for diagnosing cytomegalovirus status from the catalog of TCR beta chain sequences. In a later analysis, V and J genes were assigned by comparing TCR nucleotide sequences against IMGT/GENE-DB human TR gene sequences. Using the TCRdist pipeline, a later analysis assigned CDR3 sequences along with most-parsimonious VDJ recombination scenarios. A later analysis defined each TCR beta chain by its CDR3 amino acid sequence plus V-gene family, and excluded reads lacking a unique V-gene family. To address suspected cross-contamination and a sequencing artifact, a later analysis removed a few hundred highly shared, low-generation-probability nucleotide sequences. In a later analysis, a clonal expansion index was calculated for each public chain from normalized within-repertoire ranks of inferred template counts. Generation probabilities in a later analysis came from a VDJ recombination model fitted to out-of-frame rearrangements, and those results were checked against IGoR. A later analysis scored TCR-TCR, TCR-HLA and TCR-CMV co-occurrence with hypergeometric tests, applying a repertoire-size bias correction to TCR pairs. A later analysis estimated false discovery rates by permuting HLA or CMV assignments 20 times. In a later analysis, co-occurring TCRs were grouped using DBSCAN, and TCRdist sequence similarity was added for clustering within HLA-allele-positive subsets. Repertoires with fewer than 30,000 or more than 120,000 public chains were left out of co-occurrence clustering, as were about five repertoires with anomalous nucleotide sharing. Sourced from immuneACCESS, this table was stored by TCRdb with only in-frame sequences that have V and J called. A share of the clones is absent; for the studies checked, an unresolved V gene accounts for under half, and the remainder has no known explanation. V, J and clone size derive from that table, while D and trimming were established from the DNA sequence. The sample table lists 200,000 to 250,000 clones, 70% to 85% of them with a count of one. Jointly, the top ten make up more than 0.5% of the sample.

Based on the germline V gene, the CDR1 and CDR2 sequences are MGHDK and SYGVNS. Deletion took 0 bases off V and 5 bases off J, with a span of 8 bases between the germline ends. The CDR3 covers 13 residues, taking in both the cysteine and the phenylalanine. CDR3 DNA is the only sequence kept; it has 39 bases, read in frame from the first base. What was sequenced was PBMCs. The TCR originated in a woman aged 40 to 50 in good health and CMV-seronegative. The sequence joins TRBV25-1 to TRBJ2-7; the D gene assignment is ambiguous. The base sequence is TGTGCCAGCAGTGAATATGCGCTAGACGAGCAGTACTTC. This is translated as CASSEYALDEQYF.